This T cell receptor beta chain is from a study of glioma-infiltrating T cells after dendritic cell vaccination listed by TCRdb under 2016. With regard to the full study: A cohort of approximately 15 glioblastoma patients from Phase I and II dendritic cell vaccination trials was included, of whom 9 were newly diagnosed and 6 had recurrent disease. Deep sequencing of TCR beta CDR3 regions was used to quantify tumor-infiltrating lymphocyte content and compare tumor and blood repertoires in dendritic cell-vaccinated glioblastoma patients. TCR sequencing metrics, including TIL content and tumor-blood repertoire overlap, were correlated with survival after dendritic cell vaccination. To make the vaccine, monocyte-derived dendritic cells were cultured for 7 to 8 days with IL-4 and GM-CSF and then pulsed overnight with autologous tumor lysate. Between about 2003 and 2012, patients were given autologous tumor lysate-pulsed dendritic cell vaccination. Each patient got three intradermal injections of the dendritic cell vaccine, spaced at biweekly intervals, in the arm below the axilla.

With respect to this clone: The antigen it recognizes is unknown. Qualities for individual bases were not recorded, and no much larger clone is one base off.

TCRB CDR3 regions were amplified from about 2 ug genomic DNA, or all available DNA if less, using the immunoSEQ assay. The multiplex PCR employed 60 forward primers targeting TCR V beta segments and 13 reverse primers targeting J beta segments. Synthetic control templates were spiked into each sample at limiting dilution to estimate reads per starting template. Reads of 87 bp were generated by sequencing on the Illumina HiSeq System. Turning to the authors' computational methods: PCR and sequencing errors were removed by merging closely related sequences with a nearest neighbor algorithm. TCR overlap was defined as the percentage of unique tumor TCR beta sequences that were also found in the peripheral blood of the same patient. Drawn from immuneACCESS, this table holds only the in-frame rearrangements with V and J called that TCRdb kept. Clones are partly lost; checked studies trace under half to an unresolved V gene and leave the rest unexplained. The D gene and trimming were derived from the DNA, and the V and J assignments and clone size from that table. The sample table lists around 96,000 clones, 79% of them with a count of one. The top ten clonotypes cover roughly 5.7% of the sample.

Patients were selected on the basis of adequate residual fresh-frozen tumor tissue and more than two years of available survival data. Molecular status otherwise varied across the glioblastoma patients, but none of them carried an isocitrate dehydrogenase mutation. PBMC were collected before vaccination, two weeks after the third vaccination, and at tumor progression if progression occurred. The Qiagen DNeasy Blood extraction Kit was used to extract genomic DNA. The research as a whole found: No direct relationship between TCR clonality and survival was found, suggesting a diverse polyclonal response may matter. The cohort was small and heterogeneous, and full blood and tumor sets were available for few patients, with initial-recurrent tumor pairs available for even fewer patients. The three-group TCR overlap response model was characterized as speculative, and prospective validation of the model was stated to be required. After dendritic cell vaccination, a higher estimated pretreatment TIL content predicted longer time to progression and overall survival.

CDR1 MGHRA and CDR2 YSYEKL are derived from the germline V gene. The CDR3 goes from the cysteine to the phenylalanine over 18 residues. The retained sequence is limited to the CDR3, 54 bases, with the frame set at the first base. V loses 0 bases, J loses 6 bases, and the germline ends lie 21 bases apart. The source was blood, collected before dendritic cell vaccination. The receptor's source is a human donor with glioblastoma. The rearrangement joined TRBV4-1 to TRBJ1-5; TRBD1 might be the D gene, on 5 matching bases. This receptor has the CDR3 CASSQERGGGVSIQPQHF. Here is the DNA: TGCGCCAGCAGCCAAGAGCGGGGTGGGGGGGTTAGTATTCAGCCCCAGCATTTT.